The 22 T cell receptor beta chains below all came from one sample that was sequenced in a study of blood T cell repertoires in COVID-19. Data came from immunoSEQ multiplex PCR; TCRdb stores just in-frame clones and leaves some out. The sample includes around 28,000 clones, roughly 90% of them seen just once. Sequencing was carried out using peripheral blood. These receptors were obtained from a human donor in a cohort sampled during active COVID-19.

This clone is medium-sized. The rearrangement joins TRBV7-8 to TRBJ1-5; perhaps TRBD1 as D (6 bases). This CDR3 region has 15 residues. V shed 3 bases and J shed 7 bases, with 16 bases lying between them. Germline values: CDR1 SGHVS, CDR2 FQNEAQ. The CDR3 is CASSFGGGEGQPQHF. In DNA form, the CDR3 reads TGTGCCAGCAGCTTCGGGGGCGGGGAGGGGCAGCCCCAGCATTTT.

This chain links TRBV21-1 with TRBJ1-2. TRBV21-1 corresponds to a pseudogene. The CDR3 contains 15 residues. The CDR3: CASSKEESVNYGYTF. DNA of the CDR3: TGTGCCAGCAGCAAGGAGGAATCAGTGAACTATGGCTACACCTTC.

The chain has TRBV7-9 and TRBJ2-3; no clear D gene. Germline CDR1 reads SEHNR; CDR2 reads FQNEAQ (reference sequence). Trimming took off 5 bases at V and 3 bases at J, with 9 bases between the two ends. The CDR3 consists of 13 residues. The CDR3 DNA follows: TGTGCCAGCAGCCCTACCGGGACAGATACGCAGTATTTT. Protein sequence: CASSPTGTDTQYF.

The rearrangement links TRBV5-1 to TRBJ2-7; 10 nucleotides line up with TRBD1. The V and J ends lost 2 bases and 5 bases, in that order; junction bases with no gene match: 7. Germline V lookup: CDR1 SGHRS, CDR2 YFSETQ. The CDR3 is 15 amino acids. CDR3 nucleotides: TGCGCCAGCAGCTTCCGGGACAGGGGTTTCGACGAGCAGTACTTC. This translates into CASSFRDRGFDEQYF. Complete variable domain (other parts from reference TRBV5-1 and TRBJ2-7): KAGVTQTPRYLIKTRGQQVTLSCSPISGHRSVSWYQQTPGQGLQFLFEYFSETQRNKGNFPGRFSGRQFSNSRSEMNVSTLELGDSALYLCASSFRDRGFDEQYFGPGTRLTVT.

This clone was detected only once. This sequence joins TRBV6-5 and TRBJ2-2, with 8 bases matching TRBD1. Germline assignment: CDR1 MNHEY and CDR2 SVGAGI. The V segment lost 9 bases and the J segment 0 bases; nucleotides outside the gene matches: 6. The length of the CDR3 is 15 residues. CDR3 protein: CASSRTGPNTGELFF. CDR3 nucleotide sequence: TGTGCCAGTTCTAGGACAGGGCCGAACACCGGGGAGCTGTTTTTT.

This clone was counted between two and nine times. J is TRBJ1-6 and V is TRBV11-1; 7 bases are shared with TRBD1. Germline-derived CDR1 and CDR2 are SGHAT and FQDESV (reference sequence). V gave up 5 bases and J gave up 5 bases; unmatched junction bases: 3. The CDR3 is made up of 14 amino acids. The CDR3 sequence is CASSLTGDNSPLHF. In nucleotides, the CDR3 is TGTGCCAGCAGCCTCACAGGGGATAATTCACCCCTCCACTTT.

The V call is TRBV12-3 or TRBV12-4, the J call TRBJ2-7; D is unresolved. The CDR3 spans 13 residues. V shed 6 bases and J shed 3 bases, with 12 bases lying between them. CDR3 in amino acids: CASSLSRRYEQYF. The CDR3 DNA follows: TGTGCCAGCAGCCTAAGCCGTCGCTACGAGCAGTACTTC.

The genes are TRBV7-9 and TRBJ2-2; 10 nucleotides align to TRBD1. The germline gives CDR1 SEHNR, CDR2 FQNEAQ (reference sequence). The CDR3 has 16 amino acids. V was pared by 5 bases and J by 5 bases, with 8 bases of the junction left unmatched. CDR3 nucleotide sequence: TGTGCCAGCAGCCCTCCTGGACAGGGGGATACCGGGGAGCTGTTTTTT. As protein: CASSPPGQGDTGELFF.

The J gene is TRBJ1-1, the V gene TRBV5-4; TRBD1 matches 8 bases. The CDR3 is made up of 13 amino acids. The V gene end was trimmed by 4 bases and the J gene end by 8 bases; junction bases not matched to a gene: 7. Germline V gene sequence: CDR1 SGHNT, CDR2 YYREEE (reference sequence). In nucleotides, the CDR3 is TGTGCCAGCAGCACGGCACGGGACAGGGAAGCTTTCTTT. The encoded protein is CASSTARDREAFF.

V usage is TRBV9 and J usage is TRBJ2-3, with a weak D call TRBD2 (5 bases). With 3 bases removed from V and 6 bases from J, the gap between germline ends came to 14 bases. CDR3 length equals 14 residues. CDR1 and CDR2 (germline): SGDLS, YYNGEE. In nucleotides, the CDR3 is TGTGCCAGCAGCGCAACTAGTTACGACGATACGCAGTATTTT. Translated, it gives CASSATSYDDTQYF.

The chain employs TRBV5-4 and TRBJ2-5; 8 bases line up with TRBD2. The CDR3 is made up of 17 amino acids. With V trimmed by 5 bases and J by 4 bases, 16 bases remained unmatched. Germline CDR1 SGHNT, CDR2 YYREEE (reference sequence). The CDR3 sequence: CASRRRLSGGPGETQYF. The CDR3 coding sequence is TGTGCCAGCAGACGCCGCCTCAGCGGGGGCCCCGGAGAGACCCAGTACTTC.

This clone has a single count. V and J are TRBV5-1 and TRBJ1-6; no clear D gene. The CDR3 length is 14 residues. Germline CDR1 reads SGHRS; CDR2 reads YFSETQ. Trimming stripped 2 bases from V and 8 bases from J, with 11 bases between. For the CDR3, the DNA is TGCGCCAGCAGCTTCAACACTGGAGATTCACCCCTCCACTTT. Translation: CASSFNTGDSPLHF.

The gene calls are TRBV9 and TRBJ2-1, with a weak D call TRBD2 (5 bases). This CDR3 comprises 16 residues. Trimming removed 4 bases at V and 6 bases at J, with 20 bases between. Germline V gene lookup returns CDR1 SGDLS and CDR2 YYNGEE. CDR3 region: CASSLKFNGVANEQFF. CDR3 sequence (DNA): TGTGCCAGCAGCCTAAAGTTTAACGGGGTGGCCAATGAGCAGTTCTTC. The variable domain in full, with the rest retrieved from reference TRBV9 and TRBJ2-1, is DSGVTQTPKHLITATGQRVTLRCSPRSGDLSVYWYQQSLDQGLQFLIQYYNGEERAKGNILERFSAQQFPDLHSELNLSSLELGDSALYFCASSLKFNGVANEQFFGPGTRLTVL.

V is TRBV9 and J is TRBJ2-7; 8 bases align to TRBD1. CDR3 length equals 14 residues. Trimming cost V 0 bases and J 6 bases; bases outside gene matches: 5. Germline CDR1 is SGDLS and CDR2 is YYNGEE. CDR3 residues: CASSVDRGKGEQYF. The CDR3 nucleotides read TGTGCCAGCAGCGTAGACAGGGGGAAAGGCGAGCAGTACTTC. Complete variable domain (other parts from reference TRBV9 and TRBJ2-7): DSGVTQTPKHLITATGQRVTLRCSPRSGDLSVYWYQQSLDQGLQFLIQYYNGEERAKGNILERFSAQQFPDLHSELNLSSLELGDSALYFCASSVDRGKGEQYFGPGTRLTVT.

J is TRBJ1-2 and V is TRBV19; possibly TRBD1 for D (6 bases). Trimming removed 0 bases at V and 4 bases at J, with 12 bases between. CDR3 length: 15 residues. The germline CDR1 and CDR2 sequences are LNHDA and SQIVND (reference sequence). The chain's CDR3 is CASSIDSGEGYGYTF. The CDR3 DNA is TGTGCCAGTAGTATAGATTCAGGGGAGGGCTATGGCTACACCTTC.

The rearrangement links TRBV19 to TRBJ1-1; no reliable D call. V was trimmed by 5 bases and J by 1 base, leaving 17 bases between them. The germline gives CDR1 LNHDA, CDR2 SQIVND (reference sequence). This CDR3 is 16 amino acids long. The DNA for the CDR3 is TGTGCCAGTAGTGTACGTTTACCGGGGAGGAACACTGAAGCTTTCTTT. Translating gives CASSVRLPGRNTEAFF.

This chain links TRBV10-3 with TRBJ2-5, with a possible D match to TRBD1 (5 bases). Germline-derived CDR1 and CDR2 are ENHRY and SYGVKD. The CDR3 is made up of 15 amino acids. Deletions cut 3 bases from V and 2 bases from J, with 13 bases between. The CDR3 DNA follows: TGTGCCATCAGTGACGCAGGGAATGGGCAAGAGACCCAGTACTTC. This sequence encodes CAISDAGNGQETQYF.

The genes are TRBV7-6 and TRBJ2-1; D ambiguous. Deletions cut 5 bases from V and 1 base from J, with 6 bases between. The germline V gene encodes CDR1 SGHVS and CDR2 FNYEAQ. The CDR3 is 13 residues long. The CDR3 sequence: CASSQLSYNEQFF. CDR3 sequence (DNA): TGTGCCAGCAGCCAACTATCCTACAATGAGCAGTTCTTC.

The rearrangement uses TRBV5-4 and TRBJ1-2; D not resolved. The CDR3 spans 17 residues. Germline lookup yields CDR1 SGHNT and CDR2 YYREEE (reference sequence). V lost 0 bases and J 7 bases, leaving 22 bases between the germline ends. The CDR3: CASSLGPPLGRSIGYTF. CDR3 sequence (DNA): TGTGCCAGCAGCTTGGGACCTCCCCTTGGCAGGTCGATTGGCTACACCTTC.

The V gene is TRBV13, the J gene TRBJ2-1, with 12 bases that match TRBD2. Germline CDR1 is PRHDT and CDR2 is FYEKMQ (reference sequence). With V trimmed by 4 bases and J by 7 bases, 11 bases remained unmatched. The CDR3 is 17 amino acids. The CDR3 DNA follows: TGTGCCAGCAGCTCCCCGCTGACTAGCGGGGGAAGGAATGAGCAGTTCTTC. It codes for CASSSPLTSGGRNEQFF.

This chain joins TRBV5-4 and TRBJ1-1; unclear D gene. CDR1 and CDR2 from the germline V gene are SGHNT and YYREEE (reference sequence). V lost 1 base and J 5 bases, leaving 9 bases between the germline ends. The CDR3 spans 13 residues. DNA of the CDR3: TGTGCCAGCAGCTTGCCAGATTCAACTGAAGCTTTCTTT. This translates into CASSLPDSTEAFF.

This rearrangement joins TRBV7-9 to TRBJ2-1, with 14 bases that match TRBD2. V was pared by 5 bases and J by 14 bases, with 11 bases of the junction left unmatched. CDR3 length equals 15 residues. CDR1 is SEHNR and CDR2 is FQNEAQ in the germline V gene (reference sequence). The CDR3 nucleotides are TGTGCCAGCAGCCCCATCCCCCGACTAGCGGGGGGGAAGTTCTTC. It specifies CASSPIPRLAGGKFF. Based on the CDR3 plus reference TRBV7-9 and TRBJ2-1, the full variable domain is DTGVSQNPRHKITKRGQNVTFRCDPISEHNRLYWYRQTLGQGPEFLTYFQNEAQLEKSRLLSDRFSAERPKGSFSTLEIQRTEQGDSAMYLCASSPIPRLAGGKFFGPGTRLTVL.